One sample yielded the 25 T cell receptor beta chains listed below, sequenced in a study of radiotherapy plus CTLA-4 blockade in lung cancer. Sequencing used immunoSEQ multiplex PCR; TCRdb keeps in-frame clones, though not all of them. Of 75,000 to 100,000 clones listed, around four fifths are singletons. Here the sequenced sample was peripheral blood, taken from a patient treated with radiotherapy plus ipilimumab. All receptors come from a human donor with non-small cell lung cancer who had a partial response to radiotherapy plus ipilimumab.

The chain combines TRBV27 with TRBJ2-2; D is unclear. This CDR3 is 15 amino acids long. The germline gives CDR1 MNHEY, CDR2 SMNVEV (reference sequence). The germline V and J ends were trimmed by 7 bases and 5 bases, with 17 bases remaining between them. The CDR3 is CASMLRHYPTGELFF. As DNA, the CDR3 is TGTGCCAGCATGTTGAGGCACTACCCAACCGGGGAGCTGTTTTTT.

Remarks on this clone: A read error may produce the germline difference seen at one junction end. This chain connects TRBV10-1 to TRBJ1-4, with D unclear. In germline, CDR1 is WNHNN, CDR2 SYGVQD (reference sequence). This CDR3 is built from 13 residues. CDR3 DNA: TGCCCCAGCAGGAGAGGGACTAATGAAAAACTGTTTTTT. Translating gives CPSRRGTNEKLFF.

CDR3 in DNA: TGTGCCAGCAGCTTAGGACATCAAAGCCACGAGCAGTACTTC. Translation gives CASSLGHQSHEQYF. This chain connects TRBV7-8 to TRBJ2-7; no clear D. Trimming removed 1 base from V and 5 bases from J, with 12 bases in between. CDR1 SGHVS and CDR2 FQNEAQ come from the germline V gene. CDR3 length: 14 residues.

J is TRBJ2-3 and V is TRBV15; D is unresolved. Germline V CDR1 and CDR2: LNHNV, YYDKDF (reference sequence). Trimming left V 5 bases short and J 3 bases short, with 6 bases between. The CDR3 is 12 residues long. This CDR3 reads CATSPATDTQYF. In DNA, the CDR3 is TGTGCCACCAGCCCCGCGACAGATACGCAGTATTTT. Full variable domain (rest looked up from reference TRBV15 and TRBJ2-3): DAMVIQNPRYQVTQFGKPVTLSCSQTLNHNVMYWYQQKSSQAPKLLFHYYDKDFNNEADTPDNFQSRRPNTSFCFLDIRSPGLGDTAMYLCATSPATDTQYFGPGTRLTVL.

J is TRBJ2-7 and V is TRBV4-1, with 8 bases matching TRBD1. The CDR3 has 16 amino acids. CDR1 is MGHRA, CDR2 YSYEKL, per germline. The V segment lost 0 bases and the J segment 3 bases; nucleotides outside the gene matches: 7. CDR3 in DNA: TGCGCCAGCAGCCAAGATTTGGCAGGGGGCATCTACGAGCAGTACTTC. Translated, it gives CASSQDLAGGIYEQYF.

In DNA, the CDR3 is TGTGCCAGTAGTACCAGGGGTGCGAACACTGAAGCTTTCTTT. Translated: CASSTRGANTEAFF. The chain links TRBV19 to TRBJ1-1; D may be TRBD1 (6 bases). The germline V gene has CDR1 LNHDA and CDR2 SQIVND (reference sequence). The CDR3 runs 14 residues. Trimming took 4 bases from V and 1 from J, leaving 10 bases between them.

This chain uses TRBV28 with TRBJ2-3, with 13 bases identical to TRBD2. Germline lookup yields CDR1 MDHEN and CDR2 SYDVKM. J lost 2 bases, V lost 9 bases, and 11 bases had no gene match. The CDR3 has 17 amino acids. The CDR3 spells CASVTSGRGALTDTQYF. The CDR3 DNA sequence: TGTGCCAGTGTAACTAGCGGGAGGGGGGCCCTCACAGATACGCAGTATTTT. The full variable domain, rest sourced from reference TRBV28 and TRBJ2-3, is DVKVTQSSRYLVKRTGEKVFLECVQDMDHENMFWYRQDPGLGLRLIYFSYDVKMKEKGDIPEGYSVSREKKERFSLILESASTNQTSMYLCASVTSGRGALTDTQYFGPGTRLTVL.

The V and J genes are TRBV27 and TRBJ2-1; D unclear. The V end was cut by 2 bases, the J end by 2 bases, with 7 bases between. CDR3 length equals 14 residues. The germline V gene has CDR1 MNHEY and CDR2 SMNVEV (reference sequence). In DNA form, the CDR3 reads TGTGCCAGCAGTTTAAACGGTGCCTACAATGAGCAGTTCTTC. Translation: CASSLNGAYNEQFF.

The CDR3: CASSFAGGEQYF. For the CDR3, the DNA is TGTGCCAGCAGCTTTGCGGGAGGCGAGCAGTACTTC. V usage is TRBV11-3 and J usage is TRBJ2-7; 8 bases align to TRBD2. J gave up 6 bases and V 3 bases, and 1 base lay outside the gene matches. Germline V lookup: CDR1 SGHNT, CDR2 YENEEA. The CDR3 sequence is 12 residues long. The complete variable domain, with remaining parts taken from reference TRBV11-3 and TRBJ2-7, reads EAGVVQSPRYKIIEKKQPVAFWCNPISGHNTLYWYLQNLGQGPELLIRYENEEAVDDSQLPKDRFSAERLKGVDSTLKIQPAELGDSAVYLCASSFAGGEQYFGPGTRLTVT.

This chain joins TRBV19 and TRBJ1-5, with D possibly being TRBD1 (6 bases). Between the trimmed V and J ends, which lost 3 bases and 10 bases, there was a span of 25 bases. From germline, CDR1 is LNHDA and CDR2 SQIVND (reference sequence). The length of the CDR3 is 17 residues. CDR3 sequence reads: CASSIRYLGTQARPQHF. The CDR3 DNA is TGTGCCAGTAGTATCAGGTACCTTGGGACACAGGCTCGCCCCCAGCATTTT.

The V gene is TRBV9, the J gene TRBJ1-2, with a weak D call TRBD1 (6 bases). The CDR3 runs to 15 residues. Trimming stripped 4 bases from V and 6 bases from J, with 19 bases between. In germline, CDR1 is SGDLS, CDR2 YYNGEE. The CDR3 coding sequence is TGTGCCAGCAGCACTATACCTCGGGCAGGGGATGGCTACACCTTC. Translating it yields CASSTIPRAGDGYTF.

The V gene is TRBV18, the J gene TRBJ1-5, with 10 nucleotides matching TRBD1. Germline lookup yields CDR1 KGHSH and CDR2 LQKENI. Trimming took 4 bases from V and 1 from J; bases not matched to a gene: 7. This CDR3 spans 17 amino acids. CDR3 sequence: CASSHADRGPSNQPQHF. The CDR3 DNA is TGTGCCAGCTCACACGCCGACAGGGGGCCAAGCAATCAGCCCCAGCATTTT.

The rearrangement joins TRBV2 to TRBJ2-3, with 7 nucleotides matching TRBD2. The CDR3 is made up of 13 amino acids. The junction had 3 bases not matched to a gene; V was cut back by 4 bases and J by 5 bases. Germline V gene sequence: CDR1 SNHLY, CDR2 FYNNEI. The CDR3 DNA sequence: TGTGCCAGCAGTGGCGGGAGAATAGATACGCAGTATTTT. Protein product: CASSGGRIDTQYF.

The V and J genes are TRBV10-3 and TRBJ2-3; TRBD1 agrees at 8 bases. The J segment lost 1 base and the V segment lost 4 bases, leaving 10 bases of the junction unmatched. This CDR3 comprises 17 residues. Germline values: CDR1 ENHRY, CDR2 SYGVKD. The CDR3 loop is CAISGAGGKKGTDTQYF. The CDR3 DNA reads TGTGCCATCAGTGGGGCAGGGGGCAAGAAAGGCACAGATACGCAGTATTTT.

This clone has only one observation. The chain carries TRBV9 and TRBJ2-7, with 7 positions matching TRBD1. Germline-derived CDR1 and CDR2 are SGDLS and YYNGEE. The CDR3 is 15 residues long. After removal of 4 bases from V and 0 bases from J, the junction contained 7 bases not matched to a gene. The CDR3 reads CASSPQGQSSYEQYF. DNA for the CDR3: TGTGCCAGCAGCCCACAGGGACAGTCCTCCTACGAGCAGTACTTC.

This chain joins TRBV9 and TRBJ1-1; D is uncertain. CDR1 is SGDLS and CDR2 is YYNGEE in the germline V gene. This CDR3 has 13 residues. Between the trimmed V and J ends, which lost 0 bases and 4 bases, there was a span of 7 bases. CDR3 sequence reads: CASSVGAGTEAFF. As DNA, the CDR3 is TGTGCCAGCAGCGTAGGTGCGGGCACTGAAGCTTTCTTT.

The chain carries TRBV5-1 and TRBJ1-1; D perhaps matches TRBD1 (5 bases). The CDR3 runs to 12 residues. With 1 base removed from V and 6 bases from J, the gap between germline ends came to 7 bases. The germline V gene has CDR1 SGHRS and CDR2 YFSETQ. In DNA form, the CDR3 reads TGCGCCAGCAGCTTGTGGGGGGCTGAAGCTTTCTTT. Protein: CASSLWGAEAFF.

The chain is built from TRBV19 and TRBJ2-2; D is possibly TRBD1 (6 bases). The CDR3 loop spans 16 amino acids. The germline V gene encodes CDR1 LNHDA and CDR2 SQIVND (reference sequence). Trimming cost V 4 bases and J 5 bases, with 17 bases left between them. CDR3 DNA: TGTGCCAGTAGTAGCTTACAGGGTAGGCGGACCGGGGAGCTGTTTTTT. Protein sequence: CASSSLQGRRTGELFF.

The chain uses TRBV12-1 and TRBJ2-3; no check of the table's D call, TRBD2, against the DNA was made. TRBV12-1 is given as a pseudogene. The CDR3 spans 16 residues. CDR3 DNA: TGTGCCAGCAGCTTTGTACGGACTCCTTCCACAGATACGCAGTATTTT. Encoded protein: CASSFVRTPSTDTQYF.

This chain's CDR3 is CASSSQWRGQQETQYF. Written as DNA, the CDR3 is TGTGCCAGCAGCTCTCAATGGAGGGGGCAACAAGAGACCCAGTACTTC. This sequence joins TRBV5-5 and TRBJ2-5, with D perhaps TRBD1 (7 bases). The CDR3 length is 16 residues. Looked up from germline, CDR1 is SGHKS and CDR2 is YYEKEE (reference sequence). V dropped 3 bases and J dropped 2 bases, with 17 bases sitting between them.

This chain joins TRBV19 and TRBJ2-7; 14 bases map to TRBD2. This CDR3 is built from 15 residues. The ends lost 10 bases at V and 2 bases at J; junction bases unmatched: 7. Germline values: CDR1 LNHDA, CDR2 SQIVND (reference sequence). CDR3 in DNA: TGTGCCACTCGACTAGCGGGAGGGTCCGCCTACGAGCAGTACTTC. Its protein is CATRLAGGSAYEQYF. The variable domain in full, with the rest retrieved from reference TRBV19 and TRBJ2-7, is DGGITQSPKYLFRKEGQNVTLSCEQNLNHDAMYWYRQDPGQGLRLIYYSQIVNDFQKGDIAEGYSVSREKKESFPLTVTSAQKNPTAFYLCATRLAGGSAYEQYFGPGTRLTVT.

This clone was seen more than once but under ten times. This chain uses TRBV7-2 with TRBJ1-1, with TRBD1 as a possible D gene (5 bases). This CDR3 comprises 16 residues. V was clipped by 6 bases and J by 1 base, with 18 bases between them. Germline V CDR1 and CDR2: SGHTA, FQGNSA. The CDR3 DNA reads as TGTGCCAGCAGGCCCACCTTGGGACTACCGAACACTGAAGCTTTCTTT. This sequence encodes CASRPTLGLPNTEAFF.

CDR3 loop: CASSIRRTGGNYEQYF. For the CDR3, the DNA is TGTGCCAGTAGTATACGGCGGACAGGCGGCAACTACGAGCAGTACTTC. The rearrangement joins TRBV19 to TRBJ2-7, with TRBD1 identical over 7 bases. Unmatched junction bases numbered 10, after V lost 2 bases and J lost 3 bases. Germline CDR1 and CDR2: LNHDA and SQIVND (reference sequence). The CDR3 is 16 amino acids.

V gene TRBV19 combines with J gene TRBJ2-7; 9 bases are shared with TRBD1. The CDR3 contains 13 residues. V gave up 11 bases and J gave up 2 bases; unmatched junction bases: 7. Germline V CDR1 and CDR2: LNHDA, SQIVND (reference sequence). CDR3 in DNA: TGTGCCGGCCGGGACAGGGTCCCCTACGAGCAGTACTTC. Translation gives CAGRDRVPYEQYF.

This chain links TRBV5-5 with TRBJ1-2; 9 positions agree with TRBD1. Trimming took 1 base from V and 6 from J; bases not matched to a gene: 4. In germline, CDR1 is SGHKS, CDR2 YYEKEE (reference sequence). There are 14 residues in the CDR3. CDR3 DNA sequence: TGTGCCAGCAGCTTGCTACAGGGGGCGGATGGCTACACCTTC. Residues: CASSLLQGADGYTF.